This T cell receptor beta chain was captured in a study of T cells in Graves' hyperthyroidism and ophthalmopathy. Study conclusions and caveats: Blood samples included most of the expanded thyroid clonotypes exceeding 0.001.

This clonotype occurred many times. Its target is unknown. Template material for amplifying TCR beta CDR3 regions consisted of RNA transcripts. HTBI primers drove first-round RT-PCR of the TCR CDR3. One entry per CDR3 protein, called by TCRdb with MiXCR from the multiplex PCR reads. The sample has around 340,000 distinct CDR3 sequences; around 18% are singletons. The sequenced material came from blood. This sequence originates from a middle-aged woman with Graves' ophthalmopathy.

CDR3 in amino acids: CAWRVAGATGEQYF. For the CDR3, the DNA is TGTGCCTGGCGGGTAGCGGGAGCTACCGGGGAGCAGTACTTC. The chain couples TRBV30 to TRBJ2-7, with 9 positions matching TRBD2. Looked up from germline, CDR1 is GTSNPN and CDR2 is SVGIG (reference sequence). The CDR3 totals 14 residues. V was pared by 5 bases and J by 7 bases, with 12 bases of the junction left unmatched.